The 30 T cell receptor beta chains below were found in one sample sequenced in a study of blood T cell repertoires in COVID-19. Generated by immunoSEQ multiplex PCR, the TCRdb table keeps only in-frame clones and is missing some. The sample has about 170,000 clones; approximately 90% are singletons. Sequencing was done on a sample of peripheral blood. These receptor sequences come from a man aged 18 to 29 with COVID-19, enrolled during active disease.

The V and J genes are TRBV30 and TRBJ1-1; TRBD1 might be the D (5 bases). Looked up from germline, CDR1 is GTSNPN and CDR2 is SVGIG (reference sequence). CDR3 size: 16 residues. V dropped 1 base and J dropped 5 bases, with 20 bases sitting between them. CDR3: CAWSAGTGVWRTEAFF. For the CDR3, the DNA is TGTGCCTGGAGTGCCGGGACTGGCGTTTGGCGAACTGAAGCTTTCTTT.

This clone appeared a single time. V is TRBV6-6 and J is TRBJ2-7; 7 bases are a match to TRBD1. Germline lookup yields CDR1 MNHNY and CDR2 SVGAGI (reference sequence). V gave up 7 bases and J gave up 6 bases; unmatched junction bases: 15. This CDR3 region has 15 residues. The CDR3 sequence: CASTPTRQGSGEQYF. CDR3 sequence (DNA): TGTGCCAGCACCCCTACGAGACAGGGATCGGGCGAGCAGTACTTC.

About this clone: An end of the junction differs from the germline gene, which may be a read error. This chain links TRBV30 with TRBJ1-4, with 7 bases matching TRBD1. CDR1 GTSNPN and CDR2 SVGIG come from the germline V gene (reference sequence). The CDR3 totals 12 residues. The CDR3 DNA sequence: TGTGCCTGGAGTAAGGGGGCTGAAAAACTGCTTTTT. This encodes CAWSKGAEKLLF.

The V call is TRBV28, the J call TRBJ2-7, with D unresolved. Germline CDR1 is MDHEN and CDR2 is SYDVKM. CDR3 size: 17 residues. Trimming stripped 0 bases from V and 1 base from J, with 16 bases between. This CDR3 reads CASSLWAVGPISYEQYF. The CDR3 DNA reads TGTGCCAGCAGTTTATGGGCAGTTGGTCCAATTTCCTACGAGCAGTACTTC.

The chain couples TRBV6-6 to TRBJ1-6; the D gene is possibly TRBD1 (6 bases). V lost 6 bases to trimming and J lost 0 bases, with 9 bases between them. CDR1 is MNHNY, CDR2 SVGAGI, per germline (reference sequence). The CDR3 runs to 15 residues. CDR3 region: CASRDRSSYNSPLHF. The CDR3 DNA is TGTGCCAGCAGAGACAGGAGCTCCTATAATTCACCCCTCCACTTT.

The genes are TRBV28 and TRBJ1-2; 8 bases are shared with TRBD1. Germline V gene sequence: CDR1 MDHEN, CDR2 SYDVKM. There are 16 residues in the CDR3. Trimming at V came to 1 base and at J to 4 bases, leaving 8 bases not matched to a gene. CDR3 loop: CASSLSGGAELYGYTF. The DNA of the CDR3 is TGTGCCAGCAGTTTATCAGGGGGCGCGGAACTCTATGGCTACACCTTC.

Written as DNA, the CDR3 is TGTGCCAGCAGGCGACTAGTTACGAATGAGCAGTTCTTC. Translated, it gives CASRRLVTNEQFF. The chain joins TRBV12-3 or TRBV12-4 to TRBJ2-1; D possibly corresponds to TRBD2 (6 bases). Trimming took 6 bases from V and 7 from J, leaving 13 bases between them. CDR3 length: 13 residues.

The gene calls are TRBV7-9 and TRBJ2-7; 14 nucleotides align to TRBD2. Unmatched junction bases numbered 8, after V lost 5 bases and J lost 5 bases. The CDR3 totals 16 residues. Germline-derived CDR1 and CDR2 are SEHNR and FQNEAQ (reference sequence). CDR3 nucleotide sequence: TGTGCCAGCAGCCCCAGACTAGCGGGAGGGCAAGACGAGCAGTACTTC. It translates to CASSPRLAGGQDEQYF.

This chain uses TRBV3-1 (or the pseudogene TRBV3-2) with TRBJ2-7, with no clear D. Trimming shortened V by 5 bases and J by 2 bases, and 4 bases separated the two germline ends. Germline V gene lookup returns CDR1 LGHDT and CDR2 YNNKEL (reference sequence). This CDR3 region has 11 residues. DNA for the CDR3: TGTGCCAGCAGCAGCACCTACGAGCAGTACTTC. It yields the protein CASSSTYEQYF.

The chain joins TRBV7-2 to TRBJ2-5; a weak D match, TRBD1 (6 bases). The germline V gene has CDR1 SGHTA and CDR2 FQGNSA. The V end was cut by 0 bases, the J end by 7 bases, with 15 bases between. The CDR3 has 15 residues. CDR3: CASSLAGAPQGTQYF. The CDR3 bases are TGTGCCAGCAGCTTAGCGGGGGCGCCCCAGGGGACCCAGTACTTC. The complete variable domain, with remaining parts taken from reference TRBV7-2 and TRBJ2-5, reads GAGVSQSPSNKVTEKGKDVELRCDPISGHTALYWYRQSLGQGLEFLIYFQGNSAPDKSGLPSDRFSAERTGGSVSTLTIQRTQQEDSAVYLCASSLAGAPQGTQYFGPGTRLLVL.

The rearrangement uses TRBV7-2 and TRBJ2-7; 8 nucleotides match TRBD2. The CDR3 totals 14 residues. From germline, CDR1 is SGHTA and CDR2 FQGNSA. The V gene end was trimmed by 3 bases and the J gene end by 3 bases; junction bases not matched to a gene: 4. CDR3 sequence (DNA): TGTGCCAGCAGCTTCGCCGGGACTAGCTACGAGCAGTACTTC. Its protein is CASSFAGTSYEQYF.

The genes are TRBV4-1 and TRBJ1-5; 7 nucleotides align to TRBD1. The germline gives CDR1 MGHRA, CDR2 YSYEKL. Trimming removed 4 bases from V and 3 bases from J; junction bases left unmatched: 9. CDR3 length: 16 amino acids. The CDR3 reads CASSPSTGVPNQPQHF. CDR3 DNA sequence: TGCGCCAGCAGCCCTAGTACAGGGGTGCCCAATCAGCCCCAGCATTTT.

This clone appeared a single time. The chain combines TRBV28 with TRBJ2-6, with unresolved D. CDR1 MDHEN and CDR2 SYDVKM come from the germline V gene. The CDR3 runs to 15 residues. Deletions cut 2 bases from V and 4 bases from J, with 9 bases between. The CDR3 DNA reads as TGTGCCAGCAGTTTACTCGCTGGCGGGGCCAACGTCCTGACTTTC. Its translation: CASSLLAGGANVLTF.

The chain links TRBV4-3 to TRBJ2-7, with D tentatively TRBD2 (5 bases). CDR3 length: 15 residues. Per germline, CDR1 LGHNA and CDR2 YSLEER. Trimming cost V 1 base and J 5 bases, with 15 bases left between them. The CDR3 here is CASSQGTSLVNEQYF. The CDR3 nucleotides read TGCGCCAGCAGCCAAGGCACTTCACTAGTCAACGAGCAGTACTTC.

V is TRBV13 and J is TRBJ1-2, with D tentatively TRBD1 (5 bases). V lost 1 base to trimming and J lost 7 bases, with 7 bases between them. This CDR3 spans 12 amino acids. CDR1 is PRHDT, CDR2 FYEKMQ, per germline (reference sequence). As DNA, the CDR3 is TGTGCCAGCAGCTTAGACGGGGGTGGCTACACCTTC. Amino acids: CASSLDGGGYTF.

This rearrangement joins TRBV5-1 to TRBJ2-1, with 10 bases that match TRBD1. The CDR3 runs to 14 residues. Per germline, CDR1 SGHRS and CDR2 YFSETQ. V lost 4 bases, J lost 7 bases, and 5 bases stayed unmatched. CDR3 amino acids: CASSPGQGWNEQFF. In DNA form, the CDR3 reads TGCGCCAGCAGCCCGGGACAGGGGTGGAATGAGCAGTTCTTC. Looking up the rest from reference TRBV5-1 and TRBJ2-1 gives the full variable domain: KAGVTQTPRYLIKTRGQQVTLSCSPISGHRSVSWYQQTPGQGLQFLFEYFSETQRNKGNFPGRFSGRQFSNSRSEMNVSTLELGDSALYLCASSPGQGWNEQFFGPGTRLTVL.

V is TRBV19 and J is TRBJ2-7, with a possible D match to TRBD2 (6 bases). CDR3 length equals 14 residues. V lost 7 bases and J lost 2, with 15 bases in between. CDR1 LNHDA and CDR2 SQIVND come from the germline V gene (reference sequence). The CDR3: CASKLGLGAYEQYF. Here the CDR3 DNA reads TGTGCCAGTAAGCTGGGACTGGGCGCCTACGAGCAGTACTTC.

This sequence joins TRBV3-1 (or the pseudogene TRBV3-2) and TRBJ2-1; D possibly corresponds to TRBD2 (6 bases). V dropped 1 base and J dropped 2 bases, with 9 bases sitting between them. This CDR3 has 15 amino acids. The germline V gene encodes CDR1 LGHDT and CDR2 YNNKEL (reference sequence). CDR3 region: CASSQALATYNEQFF. In DNA, the CDR3 is TGTGCCAGCAGCCAAGCACTAGCAACCTACAATGAGCAGTTCTTC.

The chain combines TRBV5-1 with TRBJ2-1, with D unresolved. Germline V lookup: CDR1 SGHRS, CDR2 YFSETQ. The CDR3 consists of 12 residues. V gave up 4 bases and J gave up 6 bases, with 8 bases separating them. CDR3 sequence reads: CASSATFNEQFF. For the CDR3, the DNA is TGCGCCAGCAGCGCGACTTTCAATGAGCAGTTCTTC. Looking up the rest from reference TRBV5-1 and TRBJ2-1 gives the full variable domain: KAGVTQTPRYLIKTRGQQVTLSCSPISGHRSVSWYQQTPGQGLQFLFEYFSETQRNKGNFPGRFSGRQFSNSRSEMNVSTLELGDSALYLCASSATFNEQFFGPGTRLTVL.

The chain recombines TRBV18 with TRBJ2-1; the D gene is possibly TRBD2 (6 bases). The V gene lost 1 base and the J gene lost 7 bases, with 14 bases spanning the gap. The CDR3 consists of 15 residues. Germline V CDR1 and CDR2: KGHSH, LQKENI. CDR3 sequence reads: CASSPLNGAGNEQFF. The CDR3 DNA follows: TGTGCCAGCTCACCACTAAATGGGGCGGGGAATGAGCAGTTCTTC.

The chain carries TRBV18 and TRBJ2-5, with TRBD1 identical over 7 bases. The CDR3 runs to 15 residues. J gave up 4 bases and V 0 bases, and 5 bases lay outside the gene matches. The V gene's germline CDR1 is KGHSH and CDR2 LQKENI. CDR3 residues: CASSPPGGALETQYF. As DNA, the CDR3 is TGTGCCAGCTCACCACCAGGGGGCGCCTTAGAGACCCAGTACTTC.

The V call is TRBV7-9, the J call TRBJ2-1; 7 bases line up with TRBD2. This CDR3 region has 19 residues. Germline CDR1 SEHNR, CDR2 FQNEAQ (reference sequence). With 5 bases clipped from V and 2 bases from J, the junction kept 18 bases outside the gene matches. The CDR3 protein is CASSASKRERSITYNEQFF. The DNA of the CDR3 is TGTGCCAGCAGCGCTTCCAAGCGGGAACGTTCTATTACCTACAATGAGCAGTTCTTC.

V usage is TRBV30 and J usage is TRBJ2-7; D perhaps matches TRBD1 (6 bases). Trimming stripped 0 bases from V and 10 bases from J, with 16 bases between. Germline values: CDR1 GTSNPN, CDR2 SVGIG (reference sequence). CDR3 length: 13 residues. CDR3 coding DNA: TGTGCCTGGAGTGTACAGTCTCAGGACAGCCAGTACTTC. It encodes CAWSVQSQDSQYF. Supplemented by reference TRBV30 and TRBJ2-7, the full variable domain reads SQTIHQWPATLVQPVGSPLSLECTVEGTSNPNLYWYRQAAGRGLQLLFYSVGIGQISSEVPQNLSASRPQDRQFILSSKKLLLSDSGFYLCAWSVQSQDSQYFGPGTRLTVT.

The V gene is TRBV27, the J gene TRBJ1-5, with TRBD1 as a possible D gene (5 bases). CDR1 and CDR2 (germline): MNHEY, SMNVEV (reference sequence). The CDR3 spans 14 residues. Trimming removed 6 bases from V and 5 bases from J, with 14 bases in between. The DNA of the CDR3 is TGTGCCAGCAGACGACTGGGGCGCGATCAGCCCCAGCATTTT. The encoded protein is CASRRLGRDQPQHF.

The rearrangement joins TRBV4-3 to TRBJ2-2, with D uncertain. Germline loops: CDR1 LGHNA, CDR2 YSLEER. Trimming shortened V by 1 base and J by 1 base, and 13 bases separated the two germline ends. CDR3 size: 17 residues. The CDR3, as DNA: TGCGCCAGCAGCCAAGTTTTCATATCACTGAACACCGGGGAGCTGTTTTTT. Amino acids: CASSQVFISLNTGELFF.

This sequence joins TRBV18 and TRBJ2-2, with TRBD1 identical over 8 bases. V shed 5 bases, J shed 0 bases, and the junction held 2 bases outside the gene matches. The length of the CDR3 is 15 residues. CDR1 and CDR2 from the germline V gene are KGHSH and LQKENI. The CDR3 here is CASSRDRTNTGELFF. The CDR3 DNA reads as TGTGCCAGCTCAAGGGACAGGACGAACACCGGGGAGCTGTTTTTT. The variable domain in full, completed from reference TRBV18 and TRBJ2-2, reads NAGVMQNPRHLVRRRGQEARLRCSPMKGHSHVYWYRQLPEEGLKFMVYLQKENIIDESGMPKERFSAEFPKEGPSILRIQQVVRGDSAAYFCASSRDRTNTGELFFGEGSRLTVL.

The chain couples TRBV18 to TRBJ1-5, with TRBD1 matching over 8 bases. The germline gives CDR1 KGHSH, CDR2 LQKENI. The junction had 8 bases not matched to a gene; V was cut back by 3 bases and J by 4 bases. The CDR3 covers 16 residues. DNA of the CDR3: TGTGCCAGCTCACCGTCTGGACAGGGAGGTAATCAGCCCCAGCATTTT. Translation gives CASSPSGQGGNQPQHF.

The chain links TRBV6-2 or TRBV6-3 to TRBJ2-1; 12 positions agree with TRBD2. Trimming cost V 7 bases and J 6 bases; bases outside gene matches: 19. The germline CDR1 and CDR2 sequences are MNHEY and SVGEGT. This CDR3 is built from 19 residues. The CDR3 here is CASTPHLAGGPDLVNEQFF. The DNA for the CDR3 is TGTGCCAGCACCCCGCACCTAGCGGGAGGGCCGGATTTAGTCAATGAGCAGTTCTTC.

The rearrangement links TRBV7-3 to TRBJ2-7; D possibly corresponds to TRBD2 (5 bases). Trimming took 2 bases from V and 1 from J, leaving 15 bases between them. This CDR3 contains 16 residues. CDR1 and CDR2 from the germline V gene are SGHTA and FQGTGA. CDR3 coding DNA: TGTGCCAGCAGCTTAGCCGGGCCGAGAGGGTCCTACGAGCAGTACTTC. As protein: CASSLAGPRGSYEQYF.

The count of this clone is one. V and J are TRBV30 and TRBJ2-7; 7 nucleotides agree with TRBD1. The CDR3 covers 14 residues. The V gene end was trimmed by 3 bases and the J gene end by 3 bases; junction bases not matched to a gene: 8. Germline V lookup: CDR1 GTSNPN, CDR2 SVGIG (reference sequence). The CDR3 sequence is CAWSTGQVLYEQYF. CDR3 sequence (DNA): TGTGCCTGGAGCACCGGACAGGTCCTCTACGAGCAGTACTTC.